Listed below are T cell receptor beta chains from one sample, sequenced in a study of blood T cell repertoires in COVID-19. Sequencing was performed with immunoSEQ multiplex PCR; in TCRdb, only in-frame clones are kept and a portion is missing. This table has roughly 130,000 clones, 79% appearing once. Source material: peripheral blood. These receptors all come from a man aged 55 to 70 with acute or convalescent COVID-19. CDR3s include the opening cysteine and the closing phenylalanine or tryptophan. The D gene is left open where the match is weak. Clone sizes are given selectively: once, few, many, or a class where the clone is expanded.

J gene: TRBJ1-1
clone size: few
D gene: NA
V gene: TRBV6-5
CDR3 length: 13
CDR3 DNA: TGTGCCAGCAAAGTAGCCTTGAACACTGAAGCTTTCTTT
CDR3 protein: CASKVALNTEAFF

J gene: TRBJ1-5
clone size: NA
D gene: NA
V gene: TRBV19
CDR3 length: 15
CDR3 DNA: TGTGCCAGTAGTATGACAGAATATAGCAATCAGCCCCAGCATTTT
CDR3 protein: CASSMTEYSNQPQHF

J gene: TRBJ1-2
clone size: NA
D gene: NA
V gene: TRBV4-3
CDR3 length: 15
CDR3 DNA: TGCGCCAGCAGCCAAGCCCCCGGGGGGGGCTATGGCTACACCTTC
CDR3 protein: CASSQAPGGGYGYTF

J gene: TRBJ1-1
clone size: NA
D gene: NA
V gene: TRBV27
CDR3 length: 15
CDR3 DNA: TGTGCCAGCAGTTCCCCCCGCGGACGAGGGCATGAAGCTTTCTTT
CDR3 protein: CASSSPRGRGHEAFF

J gene: TRBJ1-1
clone size: NA
D gene: TRBD1
V gene: TRBV19
CDR3 length: 17
CDR3 DNA: TGTGCCAGTAGTTCAGGATCGACAGGGGAGGTGGACACTGAAGCTTTCTTT
CDR3 protein: CASSSGSTGEVDTEAFF

J gene: TRBJ2-5
clone size: NA
D gene: TRBD2
V gene: TRBV18
CDR3 length: 15
CDR3 DNA: TGTGCCAGCTCACCACCTAGCGGGAGCCAAGAGACCCAGTACTTC
CDR3 protein: CASSPPSGSQETQYF

J gene: TRBJ2-5
clone size: NA
D gene: NA
V gene: TRBV5-1
CDR3 length: 16
CDR3 DNA: TGCGCCAGCAGCTTGGGGGTGAGGACGGGAGAAGAGACCCAGTACTTC
CDR3 protein: CASSLGVRTGEETQYF

J gene: TRBJ2-2
clone size: NA
D gene: TRBD2
V gene: TRBV27
CDR3 length: 15
CDR3 DNA: TGTGCCAGCGGAGGACTAGCGGGAGTCACCGGGGAGCTGTTTTTT
CDR3 protein: CASGGLAGVTGELFF

J gene: TRBJ2-3
clone size: few
D gene: NA
V gene: TRBV7-9
CDR3 length: 15
CDR3 DNA: TGTGCCAGCAGCTTACCTACCTTGAGCACAGATACGCAGTATTTT
CDR3 protein: CASSLPTLSTDTQYF

J gene: TRBJ2-1
clone size: NA
D gene: TRBD2
V gene: TRBV5-1
CDR3 length: 15
CDR3 DNA: TGCGCCAGCAGCTTCTCTAGCGGAGGCTGGAATGAGCAGTTCTTC
CDR3 protein: CASSFSSGGWNEQFF

J gene: TRBJ1-5
clone size: few
D gene: NA
V gene: TRBV4-2
CDR3 length: 13
CDR3 DNA: TGTGCCAGCAGCCAAGATGGCGGGGAGCCCCAGCATTTT
CDR3 protein: CASSQDGGEPQHF

J gene: TRBJ2-7
clone size: NA
D gene: NA
V gene: TRBV19
CDR3 length: 15
CDR3 DNA: TGTGCCAGTACTAGACAGCTGGAAGGCTCCTACGAGCAGTACTTC
CDR3 protein: CASTRQLEGSYEQYF

J gene: TRBJ2-7
clone size: NA
D gene: NA
V gene: TRBV7-9
CDR3 length: 13
CDR3 DNA: TGTGCCAGCAGCTTATCCCCCGGGTTCGAGCAGTACTTC
CDR3 protein: CASSLSPGFEQYF

J gene: TRBJ2-7
clone size: NA
D gene: NA
V gene: TRBV4-1
CDR3 length: 15
CDR3 DNA: TGCGCCAGCAGCCAAGTACTAATAACGGGAGCCGAGCAGTACTTC
CDR3 protein: CASSQVLITGAEQYF

J gene: TRBJ2-7
clone size: NA
D gene: TRBD2
V gene: TRBV28
CDR3 length: 15
CDR3 DNA: TGTGCCAGCACCACCCCCACTAGCGGGAGTTACGAGCAGTACTTC
CDR3 protein: CASTTPTSGSYEQYF

J gene: TRBJ1-2
clone size: NA
D gene: TRBD1
V gene: TRBV4-1
CDR3 length: 17
CDR3 DNA: TGCGCCAGCAGCCAAGAGGAACCGGGACAGTTATTGGATGGCTACACCTTC
CDR3 protein: CASSQEEPGQLLDGYTF

J gene: TRBJ2-6
clone size: NA
D gene: NA
V gene: TRBV6-5
CDR3 length: 14
CDR3 DNA: TGTGCCAGCAGGCGCAACTCTGGGGCCAACGTCCTGACTTTC
CDR3 protein: CASRRNSGANVLTF

J gene: TRBJ2-2
clone size: NA
D gene: NA
V gene: TRBV4-2
CDR3 length: 14
CDR3 DNA: TGTGCCAGCGGGAGGCAAACGAACACCGGGGAGCTGTTTTTT
CDR3 protein: CASGRQTNTGELFF

J gene: TRBJ1-2
clone size: NA
D gene: NA
V gene: TRBV3-1/TRBV3-2
CDR3 length: 13
CDR3 DNA: TGTGCCAGCAGCCTCCGGGACATTGGGGGCTACACCTTC
CDR3 protein: CASSLRDIGGYTF

J gene: TRBJ1-3
clone size: NA
D gene: NA
V gene: TRBV13
CDR3 length: 16
CDR3 DNA: TGTGCCAGCAGCTTAGGTGGCCGTATCTCTGGAAACACCATATATTTT
CDR3 protein: CASSLGGRISGNTIYF

J gene: TRBJ2-3
clone size: NA
D gene: TRBD2
V gene: TRBV6-5
CDR3 length: 15
CDR3 DNA: TGTGCCAGCAGTCCCGTTACCAGCGGGGATAATACGCAGTATTTT
CDR3 protein: CASSPVTSGDNTQYF

J gene: TRBJ1-4
clone size: NA
D gene: NA
V gene: TRBV29-1
CDR3 length: 15
CDR3 DNA: TGCAGCGTTGAAGTGGGAAGGGGAAGCCAAGAAAAACTGTTTTTT
CDR3 protein: CSVEVGRGSQEKLFF

J gene: TRBJ2-5
clone size: NA
D gene: NA
V gene: TRBV5-1
CDR3 length: 18
CDR3 DNA: TGCGCCAGCAGCTTGGCCCCTACGGGTGGAGGAGTCCAAGAGACCCAGTACTTC
CDR3 protein: CASSLAPTGGGVQETQYF

J gene: TRBJ1-6
clone size: once
D gene: NA
V gene: TRBV2
CDR3 length: 16
CDR3 DNA: TGTGCCACCAGGGATGGTAGGAGCTCCTATAATTCACCCCTCCACTTT
CDR3 protein: CATRDGRSSYNSPLHF

J gene: TRBJ1-6
clone size: NA
D gene: NA
V gene: TRBV30
CDR3 length: 17
CDR3 DNA: TGTGCCTGGAGTGTCAGGGGAACCGGTAGCTATAATTCACCCCTCCACTTT
CDR3 protein: CAWSVRGTGSYNSPLHF

J gene: TRBJ1-1
clone size: few
D gene: NA
V gene: TRBV2
CDR3 length: 14
CDR3 DNA: TGTGCCAGGGCAAGGTCAGGATTGAACACTGAAGCTTTCTTT
CDR3 protein: CARARSGLNTEAFF

J gene: TRBJ2-7
clone size: NA
D gene: TRBD1
V gene: TRBV27
CDR3 length: 14
CDR3 DNA: TGTGCCAGCAGTTTACGACAGGGTATTCGCGAGCAGTACTTC
CDR3 protein: CASSLRQGIREQYF

J gene: TRBJ2-7
clone size: few
D gene: NA
V gene: TRBV4-1
CDR3 length: 13
CDR3 DNA: TGCGCCAGCAGCCACCAGGACAGATACGAGCAGTACTTC
CDR3 protein: CASSHQDRYEQYF

J gene: TRBJ1-5
clone size: NA
D gene: TRBD1
V gene: TRBV6-2/TRBV6-3
CDR3 length: 16
CDR3 DNA: TGTGCCAGCAGCCGGTCAGCACAGGGGGTGGATCAGCCCCAGCATTTT
CDR3 protein: CASSRSAQGVDQPQHF

J gene: TRBJ1-1
clone size: NA
D gene: TRBD1
V gene: TRBV15
CDR3 length: 13
CDR3 DNA: TGTGCCACCAGCAGGGACAGGGCCACTGAAGCTTTCTTT
CDR3 protein: CATSRDRATEAFF

J gene: TRBJ2-1
clone size: NA
D gene: NA
V gene: TRBV10-3
CDR3 length: 16
CDR3 DNA: TGTGCCATCAGTGGAGGCCTGTCCCAGTCGTCCAATGAGCAGTTCTTC
CDR3 protein: CAISGGLSQSSNEQFF

J gene: TRBJ2-7
clone size: NA
D gene: TRBD1
V gene: TRBV6-2/TRBV6-3
CDR3 length: 14
CDR3 DNA: TGTGCCAGCAGCCCCCGGGACAGCTCCTACGAGCAGTACTTC
CDR3 protein: CASSPRDSSYEQYF

J gene: TRBJ1-4
clone size: NA
D gene: TRBD1
V gene: TRBV27
CDR3 length: 15
CDR3 DNA: TGTGCCAGCAGCCGCCAACGACAGGGAAAGGAAAAACTGTTTTTT
CDR3 protein: CASSRQRQGKEKLFF

J gene: TRBJ2-2
clone size: once
D gene: TRBD2
V gene: TRBV5-6
CDR3 length: 16
CDR3 DNA: TGTGCCAGCAGCTTGTGGGGGGAGGGCCTCACCGGGGAGCTGTTTTTT
CDR3 protein: CASSLWGEGLTGELFF

J gene: TRBJ1-5
clone size: NA
D gene: TRBD1
V gene: TRBV28
CDR3 length: 16
CDR3 DNA: TGTGCCAGCAGTTCCGTGGGACAGGGGAGCAATCAGCCCCAGCATTTT
CDR3 protein: CASSSVGQGSNQPQHF

J gene: TRBJ2-2
clone size: NA
D gene: NA
V gene: TRBV5-1
CDR3 length: 13
CDR3 DNA: TGCGCCAGCAGCTTGTATGTCACCGGGGAGCTGTTTTTT
CDR3 protein: CASSLYVTGELFF

J gene: TRBJ1-2
clone size: NA
D gene: TRBD1
V gene: TRBV12-3/TRBV12-4
CDR3 length: 13
CDR3 DNA: TGTGCCAGCAGTTCCGGGACAGCTTATGGCTACACCTTC
CDR3 protein: CASSSGTAYGYTF

J gene: TRBJ2-1
clone size: once
D gene: NA
V gene: TRBV7-9
CDR3 length: 14
CDR3 DNA: TGTGCCAGCGGCGGGGTGGGAGTCTACAATGAGCAGTTCTTC
CDR3 protein: CASGGVGVYNEQFF

J gene: TRBJ2-1
clone size: NA
D gene: NA
V gene: TRBV6-5
CDR3 length: 10
CDR3 DNA: TGTGCCAGCAGTATAGATGAGCAGTTCTTC
CDR3 protein: CASSIDEQFF

J gene: TRBJ2-1
clone size: NA
D gene: TRBD2
V gene: TRBV3-1/TRBV3-2
CDR3 length: 17
CDR3 DNA: TGTGCCAGCAGCCAAGACCTAGCGGGAGGCTCCTACAATGAGCAGTTCTTC
CDR3 protein: CASSQDLAGGSYNEQFF

J gene: TRBJ1-2
clone size: NA
D gene: TRBD1
V gene: TRBV7-2
CDR3 length: 16
CDR3 DNA: TGTGCCAGCAGCTTAGCGTGGAGGGACAGGATGAGTGGCTACACCTTC
CDR3 protein: CASSLAWRDRMSGYTF

J gene: TRBJ2-3
clone size: NA
D gene: NA
V gene: TRBV7-8
CDR3 length: 14
CDR3 DNA: TGTGCCAGCAGCTCGTACATAATCACAGATACGCAGTATTTT
CDR3 protein: CASSSYIITDTQYF

J gene: TRBJ1-2
clone size: NA
D gene: NA
V gene: TRBV5-4
CDR3 length: 12
CDR3 DNA: TGTGCCAGCCTTAAGTGGGGGGAGGGCTACACCTTC
CDR3 protein: CASLKWGEGYTF

J gene: TRBJ2-7
clone size: NA
D gene: TRBD1
V gene: TRBV4-3
CDR3 length: 16
CDR3 DNA: TGCGCCAGCAGCCGCCCCACTGAGGACAGGTCCTACGAGCAGTACTTC
CDR3 protein: CASSRPTEDRSYEQYF

J gene: TRBJ2-3
clone size: NA
D gene: NA
V gene: TRBV10-1
CDR3 length: 15
CDR3 DNA: TGCGCCAGCGGAGTAGTCTACGTTGCGACAGATACGCAGTATTTT
CDR3 protein: CASGVVYVATDTQYF